This T cell receptor (beta chain) was retrieved from a study of regulatory T cells in long-lasting Graves disease (dated by TCRdb to 2020 to 2023). For the study in its entirety: Newly diagnosed Graves' disease patients had taken antithyroid drugs for less than 3 months. TCR sequencing covered 13 persistent and 20 newly diagnosed Graves' disease patients, around 35 samples in total. This study used TCR sequencing and RNA sequencing of peripheral blood to compare persistent Graves' disease patients against newly diagnosed Graves' disease patients. The study was conducted in China and was registered as a clinical trial.

V loses 0 bases of germline sequence and J loses 5 bases, and the interval between the two ends is 13 bases. Measured from the cysteine to the phenylalanine, the CDR3 is 15 residues long. Only CDR3 DNA is held: 45 bases, read in frame from base 1. CDR1 and CDR2, looked up from the germline V gene, are MNHEY and SVGAGI. This clonotype has a count of ten or more. The antigen it recognizes is unknown. No much larger clonotype is one base removed from it; base qualities were not supplied. Study-wide conclusions, independent of this receptor: Compared with newly diagnosed patients, patients with persistent Graves' disease had lower TCR Shannon entropy and fewer highly expanded clones, which suggests clonal expansion. Sequencing and analysis were limited to the TCR beta chain. TRBV28, TRBJ1-2 and TRBJ2-5 were preferentially used in persistent disease, while TRBV20-1 and TRBJ2-1 were favored in newly diagnosed disease. Only peripheral blood was studied, because thyroid tissue, the primary lesion, was inaccessible. Patients with persistent disease shared more public clonotypes (fewer than 3,000) than newly diagnosed patients did (about 1,000). The authors acknowledged the small sample size as a limitation that may reduce accuracy.

The meaning of the sample's time point label: newly diagnosed GD, antithyroid drugs for less than 3 months. RNA was extracted from PBMCs in TRIzol for both TCR sequencing and RNA sequencing. The diagnosis of Graves' disease was made according to American Thyroid Association guidelines. Patients for the study were recruited at an endocrinology department in Xi'an, China. Each patient gave 7.5 to 10 milliliters of peripheral blood, collected in an EDTA anticoagulant tube. Ficoll Paque Plus density gradient separation was used to isolate PBMCs, and no additional T cell sorting was done. RNA quality was checked with an Agilent 2100 Bioanalyzer and agarose gel, and concentration with a NanoDrop 2000. Libraries came from multiplex PCR. The sequencing machine was an Illumina HiSeq 4000. To build TCR beta libraries, CDR3 regions were amplified by Arm-PCR using iRepertoire HTBI primers. PCR products were gel purified before sequencing. As for how the authors treated the data: A total of fewer than 80 TRBV and some 15 TRBJ segments were identified across samples and were used for gene usage analysis of CDR3 amino acid clonotypes. COPE and FqMerger were used to merge filtered high-quality paired reads into contigs. Contigs were aligned with BLAST to IMGT TRBV, TRBD and TRBJ reference genes, and CDR3 was defined per IMGT. Any clonotype with a frequency above 0.1% was classified as a highly expanded clone. Shannon entropy was used to measure repertoire diversity, and the Gini coefficient was used to measure V-J evenness. A clonotype was considered public if more than one individual shared it. The public reads were reprocessed in TCRdb via fastp at Q25 and MiXCR, keeping in-frame beta chains. Rows are unified per CDR3 protein, each entry keeping the most common DNA and genes. TCRdb, not the authors, supplied the V and J calls. The sample table shows around 250,000 distinct CDR3 sequences, and approximately 20% are seen once. The ten largest clones take up 12% to 15% of the sample.

Separately, the same data were catalogued under a study of T cells in Graves' hyperthyroidism and ophthalmopathy. According to the second study: A patient counted as having stable Graves' hyperthyroidism if no progression to ophthalmopathy occurred over 18 months of follow-up. Hyperthyroidism patients were newly diagnosed, with disease duration under 2 months, and aged 18 to 65 years. The study excluded patients with uncontrolled infections, other autoimmune diseases, pregnancy or lactation. Clinical symptoms, serum thyroxine and TRAb, thyroid ultrasound, and orbital computed tomography formed the basis for the diagnoses. The TCR CDR3 was subjected to a first round of RT-PCR using the HTBI primer set and the Qiagen OneStep RT-PCR kit. Most expanded thyroid clonotypes (frequency above 0.001) were also detected in blood, a finding suggesting that blood repertoires may reflect thyroid immune responses. A 13 V-J signature model separated ophthalmopathy from stable hyperthyroidism, with approximately 87% sensitivity and 81.08% specificity in cross-validation and 80%/75% in testing. In validation, progression to ophthalmopathy was predicted by the model with almost 71% sensitivity and roughly 76% specificity, a median of about 6.4 months before onset. A discovery cohort of about 96 patients, approximately 45 with Graves' ophthalmopathy and roughly 59 with stable Graves' hyperthyroidism, was used to find distinguishing TCR V-J signatures. Prospective prediction of ophthalmopathy was tested in an independent validation cohort consisting of fewer than 20 hyperthyroidism patients and over 15 patients who later progressed to ophthalmopathy. The 85 to 100 discovery patients were randomly split 7:3 into training and test sets. In six Graves' hyperthyroidism patients, the study also compared T-cell repertoires from thyroid tissue with T-cell repertoires from blood. After sampling, hyperthyroidism patients received methimazole starting at 30 mg daily, and ophthalmopathy patients received high-dose intravenous methylprednisolone. Libraries were constructed in a second round of multiplex PCR, after which size selection and purification were carried out. Sequencing of the libraries was done on an Illumina HiSeq2000 using paired-end 100 bp reads. SOAPnuke was used to process the raw data, with reads discarded if the reads contained adapters or uncalled bases, had a mean Phred below 15, or lacked an exact constant-primer or identifier match. COPE v1.2.5 was used to merge high-quality paired reads, and clonotypes were defined as unique nucleotide sequences. MiTCR v1.1 was used to align the clonotypes against IMGT TRBV, TRBD and TRBJ reference segments. The analysis was restricted to V-J combinations with a frequency above 0.0001, which together covered just over 98% of the repertoires. A TCS score was defined as the ratio of F50 (clonal expansion) to E x V (chaos), with BLOSUM62-based TCRdist applied between CDR3 peptides within each V-J. Welch's t-statistics and random forest reduced 514 V-J features to roughly 13, which were used in a naive Bayes classifier (R e1071). Sample size was not statistically predetermined, and blinding of investigators to group allocation was not performed. The paper reports TCR Vbeta CDR3 sequencing of some 140 peripheral blood samples: approximately 41 ophthalmopathy, under 80 hyperthyroidism and approximately 17 progressor patients.

The sample here was peripheral blood mononuclear cells (PBMCs), taken at new diagnosis, from a patient treated with antithyroid drugs. This sequence originates from a woman younger than 45 with Graves disease. Donor details come from another sample of the same person, matched by shared clones. The rearrangement joined TRBV6-5 to TRBJ2-5; the D gene identity is not certain. For the CDR3, the sequence is CASSYSWDNGETQYF. The DNA is as follows: TGTGCCAGCAGTTACTCTTGGGATAATGGGGAGACCCAGTACTTC.